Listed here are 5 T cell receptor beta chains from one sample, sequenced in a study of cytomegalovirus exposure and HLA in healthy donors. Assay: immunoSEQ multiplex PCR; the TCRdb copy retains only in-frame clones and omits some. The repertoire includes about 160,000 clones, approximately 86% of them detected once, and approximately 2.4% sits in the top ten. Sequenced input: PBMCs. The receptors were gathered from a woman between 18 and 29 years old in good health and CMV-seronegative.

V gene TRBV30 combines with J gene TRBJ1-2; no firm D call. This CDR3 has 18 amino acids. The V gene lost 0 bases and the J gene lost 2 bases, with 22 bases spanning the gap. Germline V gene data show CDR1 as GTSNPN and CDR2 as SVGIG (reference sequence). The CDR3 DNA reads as TGTGCCTGGAGTGTACGACCGTGGGAGGGTGGGATCAACTATGGCTACACCTTC. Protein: CAWSVRPWEGGINYGYTF.

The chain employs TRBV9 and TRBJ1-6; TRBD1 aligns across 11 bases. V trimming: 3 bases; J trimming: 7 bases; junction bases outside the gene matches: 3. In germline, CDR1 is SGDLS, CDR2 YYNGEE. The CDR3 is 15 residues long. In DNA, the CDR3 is TGTGCCAGCAGCGAGGGGGACAGGGGGAATTCACCCCTCCACTTT. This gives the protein CASSEGDRGNSPLHF.

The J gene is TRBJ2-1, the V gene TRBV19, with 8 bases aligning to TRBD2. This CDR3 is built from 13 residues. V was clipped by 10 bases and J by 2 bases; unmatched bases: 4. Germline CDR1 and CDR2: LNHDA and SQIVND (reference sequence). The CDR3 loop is CAITSGAYNEQFF. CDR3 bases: TGTGCCATTACTAGCGGAGCCTACAATGAGCAGTTCTTC.

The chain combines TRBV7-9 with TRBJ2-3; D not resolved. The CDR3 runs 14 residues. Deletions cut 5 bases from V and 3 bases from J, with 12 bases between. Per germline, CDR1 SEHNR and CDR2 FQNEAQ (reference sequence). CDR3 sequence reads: CASSRVLGTDTQYF. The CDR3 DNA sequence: TGTGCCAGCAGCCGGGTGCTGGGTACAGATACGCAGTATTTT.

As DNA, the CDR3 is TGTGCCATCAGTGATCCCCAGGACGGGAATGGAAACACCATATATTTT. Its translation: CAISDPQDGNGNTIYF. This sequence joins TRBV10-3 and TRBJ1-3; D is unresolved. CDR1 is ENHRY and CDR2 is SYGVKD in the germline V gene. The CDR3 runs 16 residues. V was pared by 3 bases and J by 3 bases, with 15 bases between.